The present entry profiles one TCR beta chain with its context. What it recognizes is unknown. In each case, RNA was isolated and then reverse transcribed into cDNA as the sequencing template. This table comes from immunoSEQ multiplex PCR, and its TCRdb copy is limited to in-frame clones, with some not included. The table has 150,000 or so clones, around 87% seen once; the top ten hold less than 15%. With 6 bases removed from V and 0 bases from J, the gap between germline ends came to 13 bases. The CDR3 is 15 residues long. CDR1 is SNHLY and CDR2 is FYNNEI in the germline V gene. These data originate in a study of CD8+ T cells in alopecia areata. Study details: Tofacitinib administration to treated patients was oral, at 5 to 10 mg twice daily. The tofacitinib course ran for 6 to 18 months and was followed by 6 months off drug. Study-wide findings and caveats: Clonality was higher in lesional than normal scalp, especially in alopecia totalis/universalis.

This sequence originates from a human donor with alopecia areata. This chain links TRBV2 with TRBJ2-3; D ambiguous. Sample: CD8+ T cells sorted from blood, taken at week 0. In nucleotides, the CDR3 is TGTGCCAGCAGGGAACTCCCAACTAGCACAGATACGCAGTATTTT. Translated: CASRELPTSTDTQYF.